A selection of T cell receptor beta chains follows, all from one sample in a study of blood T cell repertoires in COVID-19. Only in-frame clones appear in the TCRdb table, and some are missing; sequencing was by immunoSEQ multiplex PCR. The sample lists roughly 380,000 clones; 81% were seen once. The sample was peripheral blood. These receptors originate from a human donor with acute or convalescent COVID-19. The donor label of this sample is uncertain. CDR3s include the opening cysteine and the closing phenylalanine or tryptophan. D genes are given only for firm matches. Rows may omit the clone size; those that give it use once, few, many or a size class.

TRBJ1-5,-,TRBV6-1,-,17,TGTGCCAGCAGTGGAATACGGGACACCTTTAGCAATCAGCCCCAGCATTTT,CASSGIRDTFSNQPQHF
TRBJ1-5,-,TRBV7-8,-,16,TGTGCCAGCAGCTTAGGGGCCCAGGGTGGCAATCAGCCCCAGCATTTT,CASSLGAQGGNQPQHF
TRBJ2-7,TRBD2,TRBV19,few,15,TGTGCCAGTAGTGAGACGGGAGGCAGCTCCTACGAGCAGTACTTC,CASSETGGSSYEQYF
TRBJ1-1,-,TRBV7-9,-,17,TGTGCCAGCAGCTTAGAGGGCAATTTAAGGGGGGGAGCTGAAGCTTTCTTT,CASSLEGNLRGGAEAFF
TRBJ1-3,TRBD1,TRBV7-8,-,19,TGTGCCAGCAGCCTACACTGGACAGGTCATCCGGGGCCTGGAAACACCATATATTTT,CASSLHWTGHPGPGNTIYF
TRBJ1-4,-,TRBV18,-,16,TGTGCCAGCTCACCAACGTCGCGGACAGCTAATGAAAAACTGTTTTTT,CASSPTSRTANEKLFF
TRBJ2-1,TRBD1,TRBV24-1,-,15,TGTGCCACCAGTGATCCGGGACAGGGGGCAAATGAGCAGTTCTTC,CATSDPGQGANEQFF
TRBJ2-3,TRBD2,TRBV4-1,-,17,TGCGCCAGCAGCCATACCTCCACTAGCGCGGGAAGGCTAACGCAGTATTTT,CASSHTSTSAGRLTQYF
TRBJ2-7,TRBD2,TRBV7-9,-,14,TGTGCCAGCAGCTTGCTAGCGGGAGGTCGCGAGCAGTACTTC,CASSLLAGGREQYF
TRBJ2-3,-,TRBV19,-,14,TGTGCCAGTAGTATCCTAGCGCGGGCAGATACGCAGTATTTT,CASSILARADTQYF
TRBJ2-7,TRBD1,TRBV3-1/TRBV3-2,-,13,TGTGCCAGCGGTCCAGGGGGTCCCTACGAGCAGTACTTC,CASGPGGPYEQYF
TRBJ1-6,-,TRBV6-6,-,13,TGTGCCAGCAGTTACAACAGCAATTCACCCCTCCACTTT,CASSYNSNSPLHF
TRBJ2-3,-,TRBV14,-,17,TGTGCCAGCAGCCAAGATCTCATATTGGCAGGCACAGATACGCAGTATTTT,CASSQDLILAGTDTQYF
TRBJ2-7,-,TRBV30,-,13,TGTGCCTGGAGTAGATGGGCCAGAATTGAGCAGTACTTC,CAWSRWARIEQYF